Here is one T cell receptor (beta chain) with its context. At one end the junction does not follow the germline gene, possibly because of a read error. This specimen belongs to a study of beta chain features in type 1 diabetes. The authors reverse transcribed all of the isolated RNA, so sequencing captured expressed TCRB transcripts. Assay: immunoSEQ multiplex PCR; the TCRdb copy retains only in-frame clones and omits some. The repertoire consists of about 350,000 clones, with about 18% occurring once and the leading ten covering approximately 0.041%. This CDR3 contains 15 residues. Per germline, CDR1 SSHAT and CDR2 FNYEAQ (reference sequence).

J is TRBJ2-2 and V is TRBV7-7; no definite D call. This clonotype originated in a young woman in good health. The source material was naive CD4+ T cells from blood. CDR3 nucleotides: TGTGCTAGCAGCTTAAGCACCTCGAACACCGGGGAGCTGTTTTTT. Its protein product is CASSLSTSNTGELFF.